This entry lists 20 T cell receptor beta chains sequenced from one sample in a study of cytomegalovirus exposure and HLA in healthy donors. It was with 60 Vbeta and 13 Jbeta primers that the PCR ran. Sequenced by immunoSEQ multiplex PCR; TCRdb stores in-frame clones only, minus some. The data hold 190,000 or so clones, with under 85% observed a single time. Material for sequencing was PBMCs. The receptors come from a man between 50 and 59 years old in good health and CMV-seronegative.

J is TRBJ1-2 and V is TRBV11-1; a possible D gene is TRBD1 (5 bases). Trimming cost V 0 bases and J 2 bases, with 16 bases left between them. This CDR3 comprises 17 residues. The V gene's germline CDR1 is SGHAT and CDR2 FQDESV (reference sequence). The CDR3 DNA is TGTGCCAGCAGCTTAGCCGCGGGACTCCGGGGGAACTATGGCTACACCTTC. Its protein product is CASSLAAGLRGNYGYTF.

In this sample, this clone turned up once. The chain uses TRBV7-2 and TRBJ1-2; D might be TRBD1 (6 bases). Germline V CDR1 and CDR2: SGHTA, FQGNSA. Trimming took 5 bases from V and 9 from J, leaving 16 bases between them. This CDR3 comprises 13 residues. CDR3 in amino acids: CASSQGLDWSYTF. DNA for the CDR3: TGTGCCAGCAGCCAGGGGTTGGATTGGAGCTACACCTTC.

The chain employs TRBV9 and TRBJ2-7; no clear D gene. V was trimmed by 1 base and J by 2 bases, leaving 7 bases between them. This CDR3 contains 13 residues. CDR1 SGDLS and CDR2 YYNGEE come from the germline V gene. CDR3 DNA sequence: TGTGCCAGCAGCGTAACAGCTACCTACGAGCAGTACTTC. The encoded protein is CASSVTATYEQYF.

For this clone: Other DNA sequences from this sample encode an identical CDR3 as well. The chain's CDR3 is CASSPGVRSSYNSPLHF. CDR3 bases: TGTGCCAGCAGTCCAGGGGTCCGAAGCTCCTATAATTCACCCCTCCACTTT. The rearrangement links TRBV7-9 to TRBJ1-6; weak D call: TRBD1 (6 bases). The CDR3 has 17 residues. Germline V gene sequence: CDR1 SEHNR, CDR2 FQNEAQ (reference sequence). V lost 6 bases and J 0 bases, leaving 15 bases between the germline ends.

This clone showed up just a few times. This chain uses TRBV4-3 with TRBJ1-1; 9 nucleotides match TRBD1. Germline CDR1 LGHNA, CDR2 YSLEER. V lost 4 bases, J lost 6 bases, and 3 bases stayed unmatched. The CDR3 extends over 13 amino acids. The CDR3 sequence is CASSPRQGAEAFF. As DNA, the CDR3 is TGCGCCAGCAGCCCTCGACAGGGGGCTGAAGCTTTCTTT.

V usage is TRBV19 and J usage is TRBJ2-1, with TRBD1 matching over 7 bases. Trimming cost V 4 bases and J 4 bases; bases outside gene matches: 19. CDR3 length equals 19 residues. Germline V gene sequence: CDR1 LNHDA, CDR2 SQIVND (reference sequence). CDR3 coding DNA: TGTGCCAGTAGTACACCCGGGACAGATACAGACTACTTTTACAATGAGCAGTTCTTC. Translated, it gives CASSTPGTDTDYFYNEQFF.

The V gene is TRBV11-2, the J gene TRBJ2-7, with 7 positions matching TRBD1. There are 17 residues in the CDR3. Germline V CDR1 and CDR2: SGHAT, FQNNGV. Losses at the gene ends were 6 bases for V and 3 bases for J; bases not matched to a gene: 17. The CDR3 sequence: CASSKTPTGLPHYEQYF. As DNA, the CDR3 is TGTGCCAGCAGTAAAACCCCGACAGGGTTACCACACTACGAGCAGTACTTC. Full variable domain (outside the CDR3, taken from reference TRBV11-2 and TRBJ2-7): EAGVAQSPRYKIIEKRQSVAFWCNPISGHATLYWYQQILGQGPKLLIQFQNNGVVDDSQLPKDRFSAERLKGVDSTLKIQPAKLEDSAVYLCASSKTPTGLPHYEQYFGPGTRLTVT.

The chain is built from TRBV2 and TRBJ2-5, with 11 bases lining up with TRBD1. V was clipped by 8 bases and J by 5 bases; unmatched bases: 10. The CDR3 covers 15 residues. In germline, CDR1 is SNHLY, CDR2 FYNNEI. CDR3 sequence reads: CASRAGTGGAETQYF. The CDR3 DNA follows: TGTGCCAGCCGAGCCGGGACAGGGGGGGCGGAGACCCAGTACTTC.

The DNA of the CDR3 is TGTGCCAGCTCACCACCGGGACTGCCCTCTGGAAACACCATATATTTT. It codes for CASSPPGLPSGNTIYF. The J gene is TRBJ1-3, the V gene TRBV18, with a tentative D call TRBD1 (5 bases). V was cut by 0 bases and J by 0 bases, with 9 bases left in between. The CDR3 totals 16 residues. From germline, CDR1 is KGHSH and CDR2 LQKENI.

This clone occurred a few times. The V call is TRBV5-6, the J call TRBJ1-5; TRBD1 might be the D (5 bases). CDR3 size: 13 residues. V gave up 4 bases and J gave up 5 bases, with 10 bases separating them. CDR1 and CDR2 from the germline V gene are SGHDT and YYEEEE. The CDR3 sequence: CASSTGLDQPQHF. The CDR3 nucleotides read TGTGCCAGCAGCACGGGACTTGATCAGCCCCAGCATTTT. Drawing the rest from reference TRBV5-6 and TRBJ1-5, the complete variable domain is DAGVTQSPTHLIKTRGQQVTLRCSPKSGHDTVSWYQQALGQGPQFIFQYYEEEERQRGNFPDRFSGHQFPNYSSELNVNALLLGDSALYLCASSTGLDQPQHFGDGTRLSIL.

J is TRBJ2-5 and V is TRBV11-1, with D possibly being TRBD2 (6 bases). The CDR3 is 16 amino acids. CDR1 is SGHAT, CDR2 FQDESV, per germline (reference sequence). V was pared by 1 base and J by 4 bases, with 16 bases between. The CDR3 region has the DNA TGTGCCAGCAGCTTAGGACGGCGGGGTGGGGGAGAGACCCAGTACTTC. Protein sequence: CASSLGRRGGGETQYF.

The J gene is TRBJ1-1, the V gene TRBV6-5; 9 bases agree with TRBD1. V dropped 5 bases and J dropped 1; count of bases not matched to a gene: 5. This CDR3 contains 15 residues. The germline V gene has CDR1 MNHEY and CDR2 SVGAGI. The CDR3 is CASSPQTGGNTEAFF. The CDR3 coding sequence is TGTGCCAGCAGTCCCCAGACAGGGGGGAACACTGAAGCTTTCTTT.

This sequence joins TRBV5-1 and TRBJ2-3; tentatively, D is TRBD2 (5 bases). This CDR3 region has 13 residues. Germline loops: CDR1 SGHRS, CDR2 YFSETQ. The ends were cut back, 3 bases at V and 4 bases at J, with 9 bases in the middle. The CDR3 coding sequence is TGCGCCAGCAGCTCCACCGGGGCAGATACGCAGTATTTT. It yields the protein CASSSTGADTQYF.

J is TRBJ2-3 and V is TRBV11-2, with a weak D call TRBD2 (6 bases). V lost 0 bases and J lost 4, with 17 bases in between. Germline assignment: CDR1 SGHAT and CDR2 FQNNGV. The CDR3 loop spans 17 amino acids. The CDR3 spells CASSLDLTTGVSDTQYF. CDR3 coding DNA: TGTGCCAGCAGCTTAGATCTCACCACGGGAGTATCAGATACGCAGTATTTT.

This chain joins TRBV5-8 and TRBJ2-3, with TRBD2 as a possible D gene (7 bases). The CDR3 totals 17 residues. V was pared by 10 bases and J by 2 bases, with 26 bases between. CDR1 and CDR2 (germline): SGHTS, YDEGEE. DNA for the CDR3: TGTGCCTCGCACAGGGCTAAAACGGGGGGAATCACAGATACGCAGTATTTT. Translating it yields CASHRAKTGGITDTQYF.

The rearrangement uses TRBV29-1 and TRBJ2-7, with TRBD1 as a possible D gene (6 bases). Germline V gene lookup returns CDR1 SQVTM and CDR2 ANQGSEA. There are 14 residues in the CDR3. V was shortened by 7 bases and J by 2 bases, with 18 bases between the two germline ends. CDR3 loop: CSARRQGQTYEQYF. The CDR3 region has the DNA TGCAGCGCGAGGAGGCAGGGACAAACCTACGAGCAGTACTTC.

V gene TRBV7-9 combines with J gene TRBJ2-3; 7 positions match TRBD2. Looked up from germline, CDR1 is SEHNR and CDR2 is FQNEAQ (reference sequence). The J segment lost 0 bases and the V segment lost 5 bases, leaving 8 bases of the junction unmatched. This CDR3 is built from 16 residues. As DNA, the CDR3 is TGTGCCAGCAGCGGGGCGCTAGCGGCTAGCACAGATACGCAGTATTTT. Its protein is CASSGALAASTDTQYF.

This clone was found once. The junction departs from germline at one end; a sequencing error may be responsible. This chain joins TRBV7-9 and TRBJ2-7, with TRBD1 matching 9 bases. Germline V gives CDR1 SEHNR, CDR2 FQNEAQ (reference sequence). The CDR3 has 16 amino acids. The DNA for the CDR3 is TGTTCCAGCAGCTTAAAGGGCGGGACAGGGATTCTCGAGCAGTACTTC. Its translation: CSSSLKGGTGILEQYF.

The chain joins TRBV9 to TRBJ2-2, with unresolved D. V lost 2 bases to trimming and J lost 5 bases, with 7 bases between them. The V gene's germline CDR1 is SGDLS and CDR2 YYNGEE. CDR3 length equals 13 residues. The CDR3 nucleotides read TGTGCCAGCAGCGTTTTAGCTACCGGGGAGCTGTTTTTT. It encodes CASSVLATGELFF.

The chain links TRBV5-1 to TRBJ2-3, with D possibly being TRBD2 (5 bases). The CDR3 runs to 15 residues. Germline V gene sequence: CDR1 SGHRS, CDR2 YFSETQ. V shed 0 bases and J shed 2 bases, with 10 bases lying between them. DNA for the CDR3: TGCGCCAGCAGCTTGGTGGCTAGCCCCACAGATACGCAGTATTTT. This encodes CASSLVASPTDTQYF.